The clone carrying this T cell receptor beta chain occurred once. Its antigen is undetermined. Sequencing was performed with immunoSEQ multiplex PCR; in TCRdb, only in-frame clones are kept and a portion is missing. The sample includes under 200,000 clones, roughly nine tenths of them seen just once. These data come from a study of cytomegalovirus exposure and HLA in healthy donors. Study results and limitations: It was found in a later analysis that first-cohort TCR clusters tended to co-occur in the 100 to 150 validation repertoires. Cytomegalovirus status was reportedly diagnosed by the classifier with high specificity and sensitivity.

Germline-derived CDR1 and CDR2 are MNHEY and SMNVEV (reference sequence). The CDR3 totals 15 residues. V was clipped by 5 bases and J by 1 base; unmatched bases: 7. This chain links TRBV27 with TRBJ2-7, with 8 bases matching TRBD1. The material sequenced was PBMCs. The TCR originated in a man aged 18 to 30 in good health and CMV-seropositive. The CDR3 loop reads CASSQAGTGSYEQYF. The CDR3 DNA follows: TGTGCCAGCAGTCAAGCCGGGACAGGATCCTACGAGCAGTACTTC.